This T cell receptor beta chain was sequenced for a study of T cells in Graves' hyperthyroidism and ophthalmopathy. Whole-study results and caveats: Separating ophthalmopathy from stable hyperthyroidism was achieved by a 13 V-J model. With a median lead of 6.5 months before onset, the model predicted ophthalmopathy. Clonotypes that were expanded in thyroid above 0.001 mostly appeared in blood too.

CDR3 size: 13 residues. Points on this clonotype: Antigen: not known. A junction end diverges from the germline sequence, so it may reflect a read error.

RNA transcripts yielded amplified TCR beta CDR3 regions. Carried out on the TCR CDR3, a first-round RT-PCR used the HTBI primer set. From the multiplex PCR reads, TCRdb called clonotypes with MiXCR, one entry per CDR3 protein. This table holds about 500,000 distinct CDR3 sequences, roughly a sixth found once. The study excluded patients with uncontrolled infection, other autoimmune disease, pregnancy or lactation. The V gene is TRBV12-3 or TRBV12-4, the J gene TRBJ2-1; D possibly corresponds to TRBD1 (6 bases). The receptor's source is a woman aged 18-30 years with Graves' ophthalmopathy. The sample consisted of blood. The chain's CDR3 is CASSLSGVDGQFF. The CDR3 DNA sequence: TGCGCCAGCAGTTTATCAGGGGTCGATGGGCAGTTCTTC.